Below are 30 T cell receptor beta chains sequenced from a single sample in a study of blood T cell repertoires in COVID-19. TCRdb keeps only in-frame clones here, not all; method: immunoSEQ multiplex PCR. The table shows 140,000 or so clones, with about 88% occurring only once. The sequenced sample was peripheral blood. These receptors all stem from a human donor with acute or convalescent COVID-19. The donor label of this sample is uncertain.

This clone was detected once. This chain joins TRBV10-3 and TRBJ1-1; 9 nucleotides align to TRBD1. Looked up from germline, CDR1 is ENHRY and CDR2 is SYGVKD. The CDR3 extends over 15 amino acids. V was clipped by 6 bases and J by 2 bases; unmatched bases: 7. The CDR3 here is CAIRERQGGNTEAFF. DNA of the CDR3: TGTGCCATCAGAGAGAGACAGGGGGGCAACACTGAAGCTTTCTTT.

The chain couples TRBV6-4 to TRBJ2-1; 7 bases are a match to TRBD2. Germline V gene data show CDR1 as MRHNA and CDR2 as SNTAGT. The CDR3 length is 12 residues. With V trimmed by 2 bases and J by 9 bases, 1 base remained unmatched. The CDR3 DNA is TGTGCCAGCAGTGACGGGGGGGGTGAGCAGTTCTTC. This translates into CASSDGGGEQFF.

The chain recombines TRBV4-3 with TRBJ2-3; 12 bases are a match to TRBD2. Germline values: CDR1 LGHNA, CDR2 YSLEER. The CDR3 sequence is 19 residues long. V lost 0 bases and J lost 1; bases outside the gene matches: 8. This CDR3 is CASSQDIPASGGGTDTQYF. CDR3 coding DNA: TGCGCCAGCAGCCAAGATATCCCGGCTAGCGGGGGGGGCACAGATACGCAGTATTTT.

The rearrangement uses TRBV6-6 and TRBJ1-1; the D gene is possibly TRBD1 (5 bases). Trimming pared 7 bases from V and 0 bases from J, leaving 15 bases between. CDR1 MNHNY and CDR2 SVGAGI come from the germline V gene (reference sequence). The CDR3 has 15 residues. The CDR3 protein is CASTARASLNTEAFF. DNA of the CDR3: TGTGCCAGCACTGCCAGGGCGTCTTTGAACACTGAAGCTTTCTTT.

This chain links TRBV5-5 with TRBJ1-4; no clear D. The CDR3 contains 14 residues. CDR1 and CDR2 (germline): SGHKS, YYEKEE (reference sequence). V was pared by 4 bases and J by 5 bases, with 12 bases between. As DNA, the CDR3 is TGTGCCAGCAGCCCTCGGGAGTTGAATGAAAAACTGTTTTTT. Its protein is CASSPRELNEKLFF.

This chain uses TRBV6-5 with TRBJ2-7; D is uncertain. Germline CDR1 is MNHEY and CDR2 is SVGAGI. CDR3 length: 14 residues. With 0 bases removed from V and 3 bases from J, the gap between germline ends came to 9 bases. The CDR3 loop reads CASSYSGYHYEQYF. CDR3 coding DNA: TGTGCCAGCAGTTACTCGGGCTACCACTACGAGCAGTACTTC.

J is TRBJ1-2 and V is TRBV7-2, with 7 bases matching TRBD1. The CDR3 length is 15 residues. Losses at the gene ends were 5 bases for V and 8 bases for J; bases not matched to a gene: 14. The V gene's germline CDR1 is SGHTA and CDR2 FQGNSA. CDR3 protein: CASSTRQGRSGGYTF. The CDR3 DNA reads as TGTGCCAGCAGCACACGACAGGGAAGATCGGGCGGCTACACCTTC.

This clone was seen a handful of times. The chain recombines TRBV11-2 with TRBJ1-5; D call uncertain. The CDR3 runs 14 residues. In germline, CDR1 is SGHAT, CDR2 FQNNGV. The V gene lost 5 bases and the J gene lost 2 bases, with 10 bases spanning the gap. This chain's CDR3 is CASSPNRGNQPQHF. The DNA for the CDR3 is TGTGCCAGCAGCCCTAACCGAGGCAATCAGCCCCAGCATTTT. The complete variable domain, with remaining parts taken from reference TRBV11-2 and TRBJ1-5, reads EAGVAQSPRYKIIEKRQSVAFWCNPISGHATLYWYQQILGQGPKLLIQFQNNGVVDDSQLPKDRFSAERLKGVDSTLKIQPAKLEDSAVYLCASSPNRGNQPQHFGDGTRLSIL.

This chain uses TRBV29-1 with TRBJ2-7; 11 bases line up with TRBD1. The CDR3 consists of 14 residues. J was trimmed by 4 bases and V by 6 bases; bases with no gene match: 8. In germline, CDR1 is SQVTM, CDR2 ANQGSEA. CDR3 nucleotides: TGCAGCGTAGAGGGACAGGGGGAAAGTTACGAGCAGTACTTC. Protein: CSVEGQGESYEQYF.

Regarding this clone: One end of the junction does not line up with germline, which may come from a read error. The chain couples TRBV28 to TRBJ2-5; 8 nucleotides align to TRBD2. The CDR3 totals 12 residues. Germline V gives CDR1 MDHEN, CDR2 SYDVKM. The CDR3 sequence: CVSNRGGETQYF. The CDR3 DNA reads TGTGTCAGCAACCGGGGGGGAGAGACCCAGTACTTC.

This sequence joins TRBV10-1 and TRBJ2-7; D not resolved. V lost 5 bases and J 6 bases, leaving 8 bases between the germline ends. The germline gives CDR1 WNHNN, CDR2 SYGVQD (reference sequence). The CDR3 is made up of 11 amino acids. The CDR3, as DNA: TGCGCCAGCAGTAGTGGCTGCGAGCAGTACTTC. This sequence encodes CASSSGCEQYF.

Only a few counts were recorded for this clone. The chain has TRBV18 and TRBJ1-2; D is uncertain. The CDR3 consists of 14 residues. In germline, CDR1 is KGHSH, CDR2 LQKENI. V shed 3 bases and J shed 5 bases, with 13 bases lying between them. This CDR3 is CASSPTSTPYGYTF. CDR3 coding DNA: TGTGCCAGCTCACCGACTTCGACTCCATATGGCTACACCTTC.

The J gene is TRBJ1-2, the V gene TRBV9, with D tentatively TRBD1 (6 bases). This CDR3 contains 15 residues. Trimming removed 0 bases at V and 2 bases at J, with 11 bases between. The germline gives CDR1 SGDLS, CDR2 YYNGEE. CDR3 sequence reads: CASSVEQGRNYGYTF. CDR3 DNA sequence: TGTGCCAGCAGCGTAGAACAGGGTAGGAACTATGGCTACACCTTC.

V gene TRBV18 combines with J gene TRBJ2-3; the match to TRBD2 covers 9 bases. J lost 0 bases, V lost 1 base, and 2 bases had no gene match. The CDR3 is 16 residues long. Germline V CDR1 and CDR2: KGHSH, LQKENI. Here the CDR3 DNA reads TGTGCCAGCTCACCACTCGCGGGAGGGAGCACAGATACGCAGTATTTT. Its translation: CASSPLAGGSTDTQYF.

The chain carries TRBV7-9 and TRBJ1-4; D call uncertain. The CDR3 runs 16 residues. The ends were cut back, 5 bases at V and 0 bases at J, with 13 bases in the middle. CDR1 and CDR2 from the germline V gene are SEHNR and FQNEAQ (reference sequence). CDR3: CASSVTGRATNEKLFF. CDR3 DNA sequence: TGTGCCAGCAGCGTAACCGGTCGAGCAACTAATGAAAAACTGTTTTTT.

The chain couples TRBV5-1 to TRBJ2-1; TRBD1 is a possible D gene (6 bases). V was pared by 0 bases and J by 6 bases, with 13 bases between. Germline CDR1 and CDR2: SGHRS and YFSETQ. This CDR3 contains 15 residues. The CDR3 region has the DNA TGCGCCAGCAGCTTGGAACAGGGTCGACGCAATGAGCAGTTCTTC. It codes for CASSLEQGRRNEQFF.

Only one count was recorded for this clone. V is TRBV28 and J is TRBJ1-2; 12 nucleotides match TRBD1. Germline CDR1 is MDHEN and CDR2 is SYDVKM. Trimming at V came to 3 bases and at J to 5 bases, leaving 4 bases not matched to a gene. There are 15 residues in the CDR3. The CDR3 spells CASSLGQGAQYGYTF. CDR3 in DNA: TGTGCCAGCAGTTTGGGACAGGGGGCACAATATGGCTACACCTTC.

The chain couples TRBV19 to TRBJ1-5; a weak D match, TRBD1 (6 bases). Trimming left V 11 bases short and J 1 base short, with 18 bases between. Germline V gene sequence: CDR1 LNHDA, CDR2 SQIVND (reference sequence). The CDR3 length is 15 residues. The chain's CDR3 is CAPQAGGGSNQPQHF. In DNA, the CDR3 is TGTGCCCCCCAGGCGGGGGGCGGAAGCAATCAGCCCCAGCATTTT.

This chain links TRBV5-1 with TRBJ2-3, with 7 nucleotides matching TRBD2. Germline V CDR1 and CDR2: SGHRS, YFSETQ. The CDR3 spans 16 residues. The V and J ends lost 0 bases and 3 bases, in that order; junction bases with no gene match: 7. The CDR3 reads CASSLDLASGTDTQYF. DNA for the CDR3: TGCGCCAGCAGCTTGGATCTGGCTAGCGGTACAGATACGCAGTATTTT.

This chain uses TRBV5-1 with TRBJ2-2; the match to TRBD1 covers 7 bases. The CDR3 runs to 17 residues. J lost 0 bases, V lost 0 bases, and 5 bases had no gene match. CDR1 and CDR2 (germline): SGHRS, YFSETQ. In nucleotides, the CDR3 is TGCGCCAGCAGCTTGGGGGCGACAGGGTCGAACACCGGGGAGCTGTTTTTT. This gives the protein CASSLGATGSNTGELFF.

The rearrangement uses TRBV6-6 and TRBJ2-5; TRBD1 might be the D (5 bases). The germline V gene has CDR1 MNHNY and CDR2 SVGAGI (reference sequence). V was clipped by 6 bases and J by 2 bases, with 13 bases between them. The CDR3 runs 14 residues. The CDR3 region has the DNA TGTGCCAGCAGAGAGGCAGGGATTCAAGAGACCCAGTACTTC. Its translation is CASREAGIQETQYF.

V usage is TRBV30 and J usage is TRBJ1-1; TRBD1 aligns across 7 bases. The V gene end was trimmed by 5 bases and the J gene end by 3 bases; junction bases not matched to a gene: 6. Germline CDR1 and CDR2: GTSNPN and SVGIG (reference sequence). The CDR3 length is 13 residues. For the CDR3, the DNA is TGTGCCTGGGGATCAACAGGGGACACTGAAGCTTTCTTT. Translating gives CAWGSTGDTEAFF.

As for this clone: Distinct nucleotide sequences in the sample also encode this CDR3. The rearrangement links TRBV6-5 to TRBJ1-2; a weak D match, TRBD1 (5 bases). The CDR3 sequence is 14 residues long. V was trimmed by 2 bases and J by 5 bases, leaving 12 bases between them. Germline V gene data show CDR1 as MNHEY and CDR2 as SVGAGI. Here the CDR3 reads CASSYLAGNYGYTF. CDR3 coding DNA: TGTGCCAGCAGTTACCTGGCAGGGAATTATGGCTACACCTTC.

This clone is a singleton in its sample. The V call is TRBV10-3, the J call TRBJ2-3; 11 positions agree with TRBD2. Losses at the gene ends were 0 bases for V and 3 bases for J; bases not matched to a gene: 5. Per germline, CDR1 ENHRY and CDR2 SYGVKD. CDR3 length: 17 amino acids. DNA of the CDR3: TGTGCCATCAGTGAGTCCATAGCGGGAGGGCGGACAGATACGCAGTATTTT. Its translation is CAISESIAGGRTDTQYF.

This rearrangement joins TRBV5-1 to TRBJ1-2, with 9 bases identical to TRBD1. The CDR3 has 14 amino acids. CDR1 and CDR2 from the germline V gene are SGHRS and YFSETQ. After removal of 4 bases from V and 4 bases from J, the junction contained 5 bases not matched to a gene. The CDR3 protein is CASSRTGEGYGYTF. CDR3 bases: TGCGCCAGCAGCCGGACAGGGGAAGGCTATGGCTACACCTTC.

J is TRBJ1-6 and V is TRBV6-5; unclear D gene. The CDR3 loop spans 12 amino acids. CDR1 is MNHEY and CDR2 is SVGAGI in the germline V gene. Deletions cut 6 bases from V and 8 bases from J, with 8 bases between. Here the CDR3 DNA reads TGTGCCAGCAGCCCCTCCTATTCACCCCTCCACTTT. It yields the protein CASSPSYSPLHF.

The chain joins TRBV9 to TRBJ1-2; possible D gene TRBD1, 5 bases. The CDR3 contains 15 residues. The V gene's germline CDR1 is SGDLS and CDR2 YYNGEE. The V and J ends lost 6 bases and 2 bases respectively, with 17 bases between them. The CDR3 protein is CASTPGGAGNYGYTF. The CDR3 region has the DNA TGTGCCAGCACCCCCGGTGGGGCAGGCAACTATGGCTACACCTTC.

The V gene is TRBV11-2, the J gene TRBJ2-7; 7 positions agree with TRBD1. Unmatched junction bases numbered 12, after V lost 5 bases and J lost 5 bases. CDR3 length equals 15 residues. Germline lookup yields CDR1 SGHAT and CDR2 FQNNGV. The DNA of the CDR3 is TGTGCCAGCAGCACCGGGACAGCTTCCTCGGACGAGCAGTACTTC. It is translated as CASSTGTASSDEQYF.

CDR3 amino acids: CASSLIQGVPEAFF. CDR3 bases: TGTGCCAGCAGCTTGATCCAGGGGGTACCTGAAGCTTTCTTT. The rearrangement links TRBV5-4 to TRBJ1-1; 7 nucleotides align to TRBD1. CDR3 length equals 14 residues. Germline V CDR1 and CDR2: SGHNT, YYREEE (reference sequence). V lost 1 base and J lost 6; bases outside the gene matches: 6. Looking up the rest from reference TRBV5-4 and TRBJ1-1 gives the full variable domain: ETGVTQSPTHLIKTRGQQVTLRCSSQSGHNTVSWYQQALGQGPQFIFQYYREEENGRGNFPPRFSGLQFPNYSSELNVNALELDDSALYLCASSLIQGVPEAFFGQGTRLTVV.

The CDR3 sequence is CASSPNAGDQPQHF. In DNA, the CDR3 is TGTGCCAGTAGTCCCAACGCGGGTGATCAGCCCCAGCATTTT. The chain uses TRBV19 and TRBJ1-5; the D is unclear. Germline CDR1 and CDR2: LNHDA and SQIVND (reference sequence). V lost 5 bases to trimming and J lost 5 bases, with 13 bases between them. The CDR3 runs 14 residues.